This T cell receptor (beta chain) is drawn from a study of neoadjuvant nivolumab and ipilimumab in lung cancer. Study context: Nivolumab 3 mg/kg was given days 1, 15 and 29, plus ipilimumab 1 mg/kg day 1 in combination.

Some clones are missing from TCRdb's copy, which holds only in-frame ones; the method was immunoSEQ multiplex PCR. Here the sample spans around 17,000 clones, around 69% being singletons. Germline V gives CDR1 LNHDA, CDR2 SQIVND (reference sequence). This CDR3 is built from 16 residues. The V end was cut by 3 bases, the J end by 3 bases, with 18 bases between. This clone was observed a few times. Antigen: not known. The study's findings and limits: Only two of four nivolumab-treated tumors gained richness and clonality by surgery.

This receptor was obtained from an adult with non-small cell lung cancer. The sample in question was tumor tissue, obtained after neoadjuvant nivolumab, alone or with ipilimumab, at or shortly before surgery. The chain is built from TRBV19 and TRBJ2-7, with D perhaps assigned TRBD1 or TRBD2 (5 bases each). The CDR3, as DNA: TGTGCCAGTAGTATCAGCTTGTGGGACGGCATCTACGAGCAGTACTTC. Translation gives CASSISLWDGIYEQYF.